The clone carrying this T cell receptor (beta chain) was observed a few times. Via MiXCR, TCRdb re-called the PCR reads. In the table there are approximately 41,000 clones, approximately 25% of which are singletons. The data were obtained in a study of metastatic and nonmetastatic thyroid tumors. Overall study: It was across blood and tumor or nodule tissue from malignant and benign thyroid patients that repertoires were compared.

No patient received treatment before thyroid surgery. Germline values: CDR1 KGHSH, CDR2 LQKENI. The CDR3 is made up of 15 amino acids. Deletions cut 3 bases from V and 5 bases from J, with 16 bases between. The chain has TRBV18 and TRBJ2-5, with D possibly matching TRBD1 (6 bases). The sequence was obtained from a female donor with papillary thyroid cancer or a benign thyroid nodule (not recorded which). Some clones in this sample may be carry-over from other donors' samples. Specimen: tumor tissue. The CDR3 loop reads CASSPGQMAGETQYF. The CDR3 coding sequence is TGTGCCAGCTCACCCGGACAGATGGCCGGGGAGACCCAGTACTTC.